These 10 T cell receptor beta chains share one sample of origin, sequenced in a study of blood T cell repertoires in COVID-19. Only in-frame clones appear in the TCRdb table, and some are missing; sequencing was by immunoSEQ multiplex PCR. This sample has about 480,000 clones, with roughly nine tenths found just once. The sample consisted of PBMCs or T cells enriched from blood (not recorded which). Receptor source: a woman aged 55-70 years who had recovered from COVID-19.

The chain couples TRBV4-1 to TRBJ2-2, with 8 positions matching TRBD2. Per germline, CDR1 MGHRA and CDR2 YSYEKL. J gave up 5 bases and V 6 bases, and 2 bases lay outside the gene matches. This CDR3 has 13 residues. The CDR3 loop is CASSREGTGELFF. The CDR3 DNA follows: TGCGCCAGCAGTCGGGAGGGGACCGGGGAGCTGTTTTTT.

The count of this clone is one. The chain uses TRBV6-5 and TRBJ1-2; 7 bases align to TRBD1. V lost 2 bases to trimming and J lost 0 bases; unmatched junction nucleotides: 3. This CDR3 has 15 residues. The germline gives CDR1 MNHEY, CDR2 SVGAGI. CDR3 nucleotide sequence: TGTGCCAGCAGTTACGGGACAGTGGCTAACTATGGCTACACCTTC. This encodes CASSYGTVANYGYTF.

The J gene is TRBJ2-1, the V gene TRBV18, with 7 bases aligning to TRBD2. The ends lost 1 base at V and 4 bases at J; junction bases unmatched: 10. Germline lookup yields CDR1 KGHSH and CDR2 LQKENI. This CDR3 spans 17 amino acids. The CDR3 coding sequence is TGTGCCAGCTCACCACAACGTAGCGGGCCCACTTACAATGAGCAGTTCTTC. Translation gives CASSPQRSGPTYNEQFF.

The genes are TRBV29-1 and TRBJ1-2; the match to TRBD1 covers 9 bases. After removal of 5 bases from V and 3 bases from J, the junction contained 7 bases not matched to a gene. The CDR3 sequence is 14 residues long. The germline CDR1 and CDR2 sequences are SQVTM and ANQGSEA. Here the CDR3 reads CSVYGTGTDYGYTF. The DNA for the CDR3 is TGCAGCGTTTACGGGACAGGGACCGACTATGGCTACACCTTC.

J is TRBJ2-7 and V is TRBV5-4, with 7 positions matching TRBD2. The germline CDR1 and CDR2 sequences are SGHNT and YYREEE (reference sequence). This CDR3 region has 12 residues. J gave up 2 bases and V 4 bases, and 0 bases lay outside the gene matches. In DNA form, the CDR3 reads TGTGCCAGCAGCGCGGGGGCCTACGAGCAGTACTTC. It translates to CASSAGAYEQYF.

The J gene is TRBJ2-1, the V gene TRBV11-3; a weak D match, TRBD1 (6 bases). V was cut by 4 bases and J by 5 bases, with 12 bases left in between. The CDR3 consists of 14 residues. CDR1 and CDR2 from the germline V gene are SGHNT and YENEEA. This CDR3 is CASSSRDNDNEQFF. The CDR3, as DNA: TGTGCCAGCAGCTCCAGGGACAACGACAATGAGCAGTTCTTC.

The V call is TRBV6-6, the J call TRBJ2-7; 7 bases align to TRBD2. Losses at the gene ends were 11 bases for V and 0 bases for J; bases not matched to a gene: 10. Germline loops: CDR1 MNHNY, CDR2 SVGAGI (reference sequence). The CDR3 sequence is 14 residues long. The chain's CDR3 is CAASGGGRSYEQYV. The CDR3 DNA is TGTGCCGCCTCTGGGGGGGGTCGCTCCTACGAGCAGTACGTC.

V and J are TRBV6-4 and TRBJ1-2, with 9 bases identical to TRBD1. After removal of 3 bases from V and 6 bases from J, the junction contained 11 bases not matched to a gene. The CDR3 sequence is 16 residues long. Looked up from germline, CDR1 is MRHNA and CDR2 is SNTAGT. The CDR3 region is CASSENWTGERDGYTF. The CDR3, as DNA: TGTGCCAGCAGTGAAAACTGGACAGGGGAAAGGGATGGCTACACCTTC.

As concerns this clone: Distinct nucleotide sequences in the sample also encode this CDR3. In DNA, the CDR3 is TGCGCCAGCAGCCTAGACAGGGGCGGGGAGCTGTTTTTT. Its protein is CASSLDRGGELFF. The chain is built from TRBV5-1 and TRBJ2-2, with 8 bases identical to TRBD1. CDR3 size: 13 residues. V was pared by 4 bases and J by 7 bases, with 3 bases of the junction left unmatched. Per germline, CDR1 SGHRS and CDR2 YFSETQ.

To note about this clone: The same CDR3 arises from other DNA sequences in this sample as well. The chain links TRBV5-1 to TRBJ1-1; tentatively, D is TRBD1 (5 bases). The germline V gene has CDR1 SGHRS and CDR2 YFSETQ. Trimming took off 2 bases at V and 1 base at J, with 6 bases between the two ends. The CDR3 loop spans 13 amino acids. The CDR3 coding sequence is TGCGCCAGCAGCTTCAGGGAGAACACTGAAGCTTTCTTT. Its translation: CASSFRENTEAFF.